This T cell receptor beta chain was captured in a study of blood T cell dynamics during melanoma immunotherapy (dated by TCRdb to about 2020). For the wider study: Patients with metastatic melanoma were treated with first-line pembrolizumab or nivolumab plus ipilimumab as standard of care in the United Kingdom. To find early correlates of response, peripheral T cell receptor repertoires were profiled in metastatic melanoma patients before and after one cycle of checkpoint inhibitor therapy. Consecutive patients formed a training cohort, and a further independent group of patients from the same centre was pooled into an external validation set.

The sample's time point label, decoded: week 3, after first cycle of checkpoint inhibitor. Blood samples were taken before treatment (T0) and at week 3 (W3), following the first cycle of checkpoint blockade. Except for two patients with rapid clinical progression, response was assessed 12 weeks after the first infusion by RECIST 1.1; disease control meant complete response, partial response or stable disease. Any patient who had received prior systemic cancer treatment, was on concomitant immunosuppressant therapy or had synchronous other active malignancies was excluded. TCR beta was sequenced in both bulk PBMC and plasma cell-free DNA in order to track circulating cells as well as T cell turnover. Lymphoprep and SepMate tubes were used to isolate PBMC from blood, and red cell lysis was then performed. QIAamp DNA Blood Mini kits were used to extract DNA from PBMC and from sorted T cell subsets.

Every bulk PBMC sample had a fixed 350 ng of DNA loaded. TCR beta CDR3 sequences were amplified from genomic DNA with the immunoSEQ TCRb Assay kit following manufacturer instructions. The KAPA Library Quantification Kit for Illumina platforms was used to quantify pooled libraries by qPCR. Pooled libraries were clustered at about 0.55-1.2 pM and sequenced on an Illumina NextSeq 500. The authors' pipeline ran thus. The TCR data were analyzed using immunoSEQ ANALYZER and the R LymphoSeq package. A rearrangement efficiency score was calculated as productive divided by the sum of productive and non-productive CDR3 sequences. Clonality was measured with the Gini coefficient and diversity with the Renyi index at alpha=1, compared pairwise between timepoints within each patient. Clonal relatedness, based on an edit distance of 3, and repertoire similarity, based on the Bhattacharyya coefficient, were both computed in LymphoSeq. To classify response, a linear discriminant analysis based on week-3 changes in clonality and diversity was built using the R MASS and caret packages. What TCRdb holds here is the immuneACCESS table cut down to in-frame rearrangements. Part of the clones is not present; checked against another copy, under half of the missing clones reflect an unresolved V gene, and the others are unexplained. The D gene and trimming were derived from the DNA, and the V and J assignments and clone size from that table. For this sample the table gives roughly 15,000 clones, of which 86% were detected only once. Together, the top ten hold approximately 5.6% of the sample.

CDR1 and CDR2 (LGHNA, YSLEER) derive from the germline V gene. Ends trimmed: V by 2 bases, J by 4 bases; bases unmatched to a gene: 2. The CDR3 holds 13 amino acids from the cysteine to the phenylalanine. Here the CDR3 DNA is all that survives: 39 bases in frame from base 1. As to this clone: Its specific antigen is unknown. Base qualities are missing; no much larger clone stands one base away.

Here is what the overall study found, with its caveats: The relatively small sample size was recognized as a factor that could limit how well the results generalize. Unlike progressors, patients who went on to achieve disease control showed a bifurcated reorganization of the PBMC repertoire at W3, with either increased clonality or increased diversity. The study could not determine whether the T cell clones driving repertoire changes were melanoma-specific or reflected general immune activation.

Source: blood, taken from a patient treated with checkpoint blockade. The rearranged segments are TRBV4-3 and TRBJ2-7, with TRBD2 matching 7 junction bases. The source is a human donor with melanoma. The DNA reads TGCGCCAGCAGCCAAAGCGGGAAATACGAGCAGTACTTC. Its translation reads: CASSQSGKYEQYF.